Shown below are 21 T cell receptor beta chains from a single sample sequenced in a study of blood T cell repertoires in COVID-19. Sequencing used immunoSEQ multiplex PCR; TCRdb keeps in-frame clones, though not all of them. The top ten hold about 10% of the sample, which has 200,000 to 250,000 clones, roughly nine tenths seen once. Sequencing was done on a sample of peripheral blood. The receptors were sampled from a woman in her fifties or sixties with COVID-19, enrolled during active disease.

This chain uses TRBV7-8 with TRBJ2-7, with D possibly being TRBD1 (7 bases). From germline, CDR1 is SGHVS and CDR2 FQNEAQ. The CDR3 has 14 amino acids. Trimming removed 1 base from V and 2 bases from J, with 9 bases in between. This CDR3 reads CASSLGRGAYEQYV. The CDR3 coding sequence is TGTGCCAGCAGCTTAGGCAGGGGGGCCTACGAGCAGTACGTC.

CDR3 region: CASSFPGQDYGEQYV. The CDR3 region has the DNA TGTGCCAGCAGCTTCCCGGGACAGGACTACGGGGAGCAGTACGTC. This sequence joins TRBV5-4 and TRBJ2-7, with TRBD1 identical over 8 bases. V dropped 2 bases and J dropped 7; count of bases not matched to a gene: 11. The CDR3 consists of 15 residues. Per the germline V gene, CDR1 is SGHNT and CDR2 is YYREEE (reference sequence).

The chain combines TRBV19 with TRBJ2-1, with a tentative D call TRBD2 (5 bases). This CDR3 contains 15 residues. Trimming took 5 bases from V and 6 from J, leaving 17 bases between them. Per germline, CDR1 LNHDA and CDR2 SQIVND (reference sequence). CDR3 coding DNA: TGTGCCAGTAGTCCTACTAGTGGCCAGCGCAATGAGCAGTTCTTC. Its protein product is CASSPTSGQRNEQFF.

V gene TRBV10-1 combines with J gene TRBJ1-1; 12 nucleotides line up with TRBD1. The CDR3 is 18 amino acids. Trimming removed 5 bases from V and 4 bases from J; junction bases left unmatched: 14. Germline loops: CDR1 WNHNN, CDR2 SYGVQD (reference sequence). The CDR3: CASSFNPGQGARGTEAFF. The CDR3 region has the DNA TGCGCCAGCAGTTTTAACCCGGGACAGGGGGCTCGGGGCACTGAAGCTTTCTTT.

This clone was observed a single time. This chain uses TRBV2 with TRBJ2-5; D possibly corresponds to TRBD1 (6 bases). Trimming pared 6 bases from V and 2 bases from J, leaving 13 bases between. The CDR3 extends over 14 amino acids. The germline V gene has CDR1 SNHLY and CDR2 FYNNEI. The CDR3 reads CASSRDRNQETQYF. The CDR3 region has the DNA TGTGCCAGCAGCCGAGACAGGAATCAAGAGACCCAGTACTTC.

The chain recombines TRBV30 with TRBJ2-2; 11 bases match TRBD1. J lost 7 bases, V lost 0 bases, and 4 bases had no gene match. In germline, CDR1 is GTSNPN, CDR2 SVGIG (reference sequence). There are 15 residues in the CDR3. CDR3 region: CAWSVGTGGDGELFF. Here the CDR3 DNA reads TGTGCCTGGAGTGTCGGGACAGGGGGGGACGGGGAGCTGTTTTTT.

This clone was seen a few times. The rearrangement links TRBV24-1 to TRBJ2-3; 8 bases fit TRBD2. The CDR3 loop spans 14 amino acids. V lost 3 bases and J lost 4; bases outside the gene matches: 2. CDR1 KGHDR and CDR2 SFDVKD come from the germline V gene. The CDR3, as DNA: TGTGCCACCAGTGATACGGGGGGGTCAGATACGCAGTATTTT. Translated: CATSDTGGSDTQYF.

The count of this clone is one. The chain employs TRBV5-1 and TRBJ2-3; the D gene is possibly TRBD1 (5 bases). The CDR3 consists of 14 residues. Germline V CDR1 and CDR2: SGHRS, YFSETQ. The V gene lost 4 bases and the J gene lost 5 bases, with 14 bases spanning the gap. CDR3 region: CASSPVRGEDTQYF. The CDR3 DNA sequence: TGCGCCAGCAGCCCCGTAAGGGGTGAAGATACGCAGTATTTT. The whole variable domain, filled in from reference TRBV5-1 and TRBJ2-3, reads KAGVTQTPRYLIKTRGQQVTLSCSPISGHRSVSWYQQTPGQGLQFLFEYFSETQRNKGNFPGRFSGRQFSNSRSEMNVSTLELGDSALYLCASSPVRGEDTQYFGPGTRLTVL.

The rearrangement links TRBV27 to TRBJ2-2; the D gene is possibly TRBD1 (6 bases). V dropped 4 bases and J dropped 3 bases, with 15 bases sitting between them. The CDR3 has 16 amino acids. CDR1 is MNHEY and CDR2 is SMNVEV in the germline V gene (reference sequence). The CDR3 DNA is TGTGCCAGCAGTTCCTATTCAAGGGGGTACACCGGGGAGCTGTTTTTT. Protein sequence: CASSSYSRGYTGELFF.

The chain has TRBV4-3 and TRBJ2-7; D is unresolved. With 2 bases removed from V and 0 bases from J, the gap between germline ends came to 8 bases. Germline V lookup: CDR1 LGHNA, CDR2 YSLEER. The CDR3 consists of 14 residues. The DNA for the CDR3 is TGCGCCAGCAGCCAATGGCTCCCCTCCTACGAGCAGTACTTC. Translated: CASSQWLPSYEQYF.

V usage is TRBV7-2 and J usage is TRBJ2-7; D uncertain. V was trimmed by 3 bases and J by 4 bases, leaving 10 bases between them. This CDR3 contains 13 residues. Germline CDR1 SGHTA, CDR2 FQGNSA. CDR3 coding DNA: TGTGCCAGCAGCTTTGAACTCATATACGAGCAGTACTTC. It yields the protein CASSFELIYEQYF.

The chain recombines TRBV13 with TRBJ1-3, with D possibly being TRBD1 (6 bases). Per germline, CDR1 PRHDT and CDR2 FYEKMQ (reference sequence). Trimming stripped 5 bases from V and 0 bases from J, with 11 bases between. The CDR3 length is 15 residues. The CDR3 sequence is CASSLATGSGNTIYF. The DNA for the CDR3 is TGTGCCAGCAGCCTTGCGACAGGCTCTGGAAACACCATATATTTT.

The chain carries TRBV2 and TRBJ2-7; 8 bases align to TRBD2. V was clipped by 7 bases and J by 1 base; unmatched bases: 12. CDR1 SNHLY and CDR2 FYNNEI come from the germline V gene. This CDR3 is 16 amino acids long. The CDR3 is CASTAREGVRSYEQYV. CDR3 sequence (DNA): TGTGCCAGCACCGCCCGGGAGGGGGTTCGTTCCTACGAGCAGTACGTC.

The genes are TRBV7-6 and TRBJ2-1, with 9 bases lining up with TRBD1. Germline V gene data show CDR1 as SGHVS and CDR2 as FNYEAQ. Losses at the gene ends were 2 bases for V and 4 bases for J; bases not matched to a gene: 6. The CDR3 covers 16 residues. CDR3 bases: TGTGCCAGCAGCTTAATTAAGGGGACAGGGTACAATGAGCAGTTCTTC. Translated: CASSLIKGTGYNEQFF.

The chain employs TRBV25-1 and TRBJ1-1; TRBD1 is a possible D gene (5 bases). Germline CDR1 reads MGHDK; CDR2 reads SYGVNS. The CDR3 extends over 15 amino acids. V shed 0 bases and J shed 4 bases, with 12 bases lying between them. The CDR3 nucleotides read TGTGCCAGCAGTGAATATACGGGGGGACGCACTGAAGCTTTCTTT. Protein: CASSEYTGGRTEAFF.

CDR3 sequence: CASSPGTMEEKLFF. In DNA form, the CDR3 reads TGTGCCAGCAGCCCTGGGACAATGGAAGAAAAACTGTTTTTT. The chain recombines TRBV11-2 with TRBJ1-4; a weak D match, TRBD1 (6 bases). Per germline, CDR1 SGHAT and CDR2 FQNNGV. This CDR3 spans 14 amino acids. V gave up 5 bases and J gave up 8 bases, with 15 bases separating them.

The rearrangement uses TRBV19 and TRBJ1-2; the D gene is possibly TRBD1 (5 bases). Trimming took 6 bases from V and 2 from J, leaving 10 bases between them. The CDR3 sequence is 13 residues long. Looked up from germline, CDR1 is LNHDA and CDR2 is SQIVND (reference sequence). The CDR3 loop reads CASRGGPNYGYTF. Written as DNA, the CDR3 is TGTGCCAGTAGGGGGGGACCAAACTATGGCTACACCTTC.

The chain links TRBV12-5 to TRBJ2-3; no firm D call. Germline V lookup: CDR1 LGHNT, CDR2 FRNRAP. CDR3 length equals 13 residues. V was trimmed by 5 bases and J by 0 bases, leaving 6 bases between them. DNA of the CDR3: TGTGCTAGTGGTCCAACTAGCACAGATACGCAGTATTTT. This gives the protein CASGPTSTDTQYF.

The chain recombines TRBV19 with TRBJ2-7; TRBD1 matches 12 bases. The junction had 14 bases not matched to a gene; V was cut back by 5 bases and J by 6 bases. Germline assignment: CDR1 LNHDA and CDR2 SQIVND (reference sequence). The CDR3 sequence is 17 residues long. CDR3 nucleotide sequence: TGTGCCAGTAGTCCCGGGACAGGGGGCGTCCTCCAGGGCGAGCAGTACGTC. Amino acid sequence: CASSPGTGGVLQGEQYV.

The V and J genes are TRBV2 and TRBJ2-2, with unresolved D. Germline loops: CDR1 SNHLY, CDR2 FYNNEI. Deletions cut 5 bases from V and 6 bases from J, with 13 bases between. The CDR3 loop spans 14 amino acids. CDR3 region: CASSLDRSSGELFF. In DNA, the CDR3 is TGTGCCAGCAGTCTAGATCGGTCATCCGGGGAGCTGTTTTTT.

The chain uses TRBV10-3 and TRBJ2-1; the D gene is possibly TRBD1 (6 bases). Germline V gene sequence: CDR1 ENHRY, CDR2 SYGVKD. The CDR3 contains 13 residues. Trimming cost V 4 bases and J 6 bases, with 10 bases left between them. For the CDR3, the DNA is TGTGCCATCAGTGCTAACAGGGCCAATGAGCAGTTCTTC. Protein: CAISANRANEQFF.